The 22 T cell receptor beta chains below were found in one sample sequenced in a study of cytomegalovirus exposure and HLA in healthy donors (dated by TCRdb to the late 2010s). The library was prepared using the immunoSEQ multiplex PCR assay. A mixture of 60 forward primers for TCR Vbeta segments and 13 reverse primers for TCR Jbeta segments was used in the multiplex PCR. The source is immuneACCESS, and TCRdb retained only in-frame sequences with V and J called. Part of the clones is not carried over; for the studies checked, unresolved V genes explain less than half of this, and the remainder is unexplained. Across this sample there are under 300,000 clones, with around 90% seen only once. The ten top clones hold less than 2% of the sample. The sample consisted of PBMCs. The receptors originated from a girl aged 2-10 years in good health and CMV-seronegative.

The CDR3 loop is CASKSDSPNTEAFF. The CDR3 DNA sequence: TGCGCCAGCAAATCTGACAGCCCGAACACTGAAGCTTTCTTT. The rearrangement uses TRBV10-2 and TRBJ1-1; perhaps TRBD1 as D (5 bases). CDR1 is WSHSY, CDR2 SAAADI, per germline. The CDR3 loop spans 14 amino acids. V was trimmed by 7 bases and J by 1 base, leaving 13 bases between them.

A single count supports this clone. The chain couples TRBV9 to TRBJ2-3; a possible D gene is TRBD2 (5 bases). This CDR3 is built from 14 residues. V was shortened by 0 bases and J by 2 bases, with 7 bases between the two germline ends. CDR1 is SGDLS, CDR2 YYNGEE, per germline. CDR3 region: CASSVVDFTDTQYF. CDR3 DNA: TGTGCCAGCAGCGTAGTGGACTTCACAGATACGCAGTATTTT. Variable domain in full (rest from reference TRBV9 and TRBJ2-3): DSGVTQTPKHLITATGQRVTLRCSPRSGDLSVYWYQQSLDQGLQFLIQYYNGEERAKGNILERFSAQQFPDLHSELNLSSLELGDSALYFCASSVVDFTDTQYFGPGTRLTVL.

This chain connects TRBV5-1 to TRBJ2-7; 9 bases map to TRBD2. Germline-derived CDR1 and CDR2 are SGHRS and YFSETQ. This CDR3 is 15 amino acids long. With V trimmed by 3 bases and J by 2 bases, 6 bases remained unmatched. CDR3 amino acids: CASSSASGEAYEQYF. The CDR3 nucleotides read TGCGCCAGCAGCTCGGCTAGCGGGGAGGCCTACGAGCAGTACTTC. Variable domain in full (rest from reference TRBV5-1 and TRBJ2-7): KAGVTQTPRYLIKTRGQQVTLSCSPISGHRSVSWYQQTPGQGLQFLFEYFSETQRNKGNFPGRFSGRQFSNSRSEMNVSTLELGDSALYLCASSSASGEAYEQYFGPGTRLTVT.

The chain is built from TRBV11-2 and TRBJ2-5; TRBD2 aligns across 9 bases. Germline assignment: CDR1 SGHAT and CDR2 FQNNGV. After removal of 5 bases from V and 4 bases from J, the junction contained 14 bases not matched to a gene. This CDR3 contains 17 residues. The CDR3 here is CASSPTLAGRVGETQYF. The CDR3 nucleotides are TGTGCCAGCAGCCCCACCCTAGCGGGGCGTGTAGGAGAGACCCAGTACTTC. Based on the CDR3 plus reference TRBV11-2 and TRBJ2-5, the full variable domain is EAGVAQSPRYKIIEKRQSVAFWCNPISGHATLYWYQQILGQGPKLLIQFQNNGVVDDSQLPKDRFSAERLKGVDSTLKIQPAKLEDSAVYLCASSPTLAGRVGETQYFGPGTRLLVL.

This clone has more than one count but fewer than ten. The chain joins TRBV27 to TRBJ1-2, with 7 bases lining up with TRBD1. The CDR3 extends over 13 amino acids. Trimming at V came to 5 bases and at J to 4 bases, leaving 4 bases not matched to a gene. CDR1 and CDR2 from the germline V gene are MNHEY and SMNVEV (reference sequence). The CDR3 nucleotides are TGTGCCAGCAGTACAGGGGCACCCTATGGCTACACCTTC. It codes for CASSTGAPYGYTF.

In this sample, this clone turned up once. The chain carries TRBV18 and TRBJ1-6; 7 bases map to TRBD1. The V segment lost 0 bases and the J segment 5 bases; nucleotides outside the gene matches: 10. The CDR3 has 18 residues. Germline V gives CDR1 KGHSH, CDR2 LQKENI. CDR3 in DNA: TGTGCCAGCTCACCACCGGGACAGTCAGGGATCAATAATTCACCCCTCCACTTT. It encodes CASSPPGQSGINNSPLHF.

The chain has TRBV4-1 and TRBJ2-1, with D possibly TRBD2 on 6 matching bases. The CDR3 is 17 amino acids. Trimming pared 0 bases from V and 6 bases from J, leaving 18 bases between. Germline-derived CDR1 and CDR2 are MGHRA and YSYEKL. CDR3 bases: TGCGCCAGCAGCCAAGACCCGAGCGGGCCTCCCCGCAATGAGCAGTTCTTC. Its translation: CASSQDPSGPPRNEQFF.

The CDR3 nucleotides read TGTGCCAGCAGCGGAGGGGTTGAAACTGAAGCTTTCTTT. It yields the protein CASSGGVETEAFF. The V and J genes are TRBV6-1 and TRBJ1-1, with D possibly TRBD1 on 5 matching bases. The CDR3 consists of 13 residues. Germline V gene data show CDR1 as MNHNS and CDR2 as SASEGT. V lost 6 bases, J lost 5 bases, and 13 bases lay in between.

The chain joins TRBV19 to TRBJ2-7; the match to TRBD2 covers 9 bases. CDR3 size: 14 residues. Germline CDR1 LNHDA, CDR2 SQIVND (reference sequence). After removal of 9 bases from V and 0 bases from J, the junction contained 6 bases not matched to a gene. In nucleotides, the CDR3 is TGTGCCAGCCAGCCTAGCGGGGTCTCCTACGAGCAGTACTTC. It codes for CASQPSGVSYEQYF.

This clone has a single count. The chain combines TRBV28 with TRBJ1-6, with 7 bases lining up with TRBD1. V shed 6 bases, J shed 6 bases, and the junction held 8 bases outside the gene matches. Germline values: CDR1 MDHEN, CDR2 SYDVKM. The CDR3 has 15 residues. The CDR3 loop reads CASRHTGASNSPLHF. The CDR3 DNA reads TGTGCCAGCAGGCATACAGGGGCCTCTAATTCACCCCTCCACTTT.

V usage is TRBV12-5 and J usage is TRBJ2-7; possibly TRBD2 for D (6 bases). The CDR3 runs 15 residues. The V gene's germline CDR1 is LGHNT and CDR2 FRNRAP. The ends were cut back, 2 bases at V and 4 bases at J, with 15 bases in the middle. CDR3 amino acids: CASGLLTGVTYEQYF. As DNA, the CDR3 is TGTGCTAGTGGTTTGCTGACGGGAGTAACGTACGAGCAGTACTTC.

As regards this clone: Other DNA sequences within the sample encode an identical CDR3. The chain couples TRBV10-3 to TRBJ1-1; D unresolved. CDR3 length: 14 residues. Between the trimmed V and J ends, which lost 0 bases and 1 base, there was a span of 6 bases. Germline V gives CDR1 ENHRY, CDR2 SYGVKD. In DNA form, the CDR3 reads TGTGCCATCAGTGAGTCGCGAGGGAACACTGAAGCTTTCTTT. This encodes CAISESRGNTEAFF.

The chain couples TRBV9 to TRBJ2-3; 9 positions match TRBD2. The CDR3 length is 14 residues. Germline V CDR1 and CDR2: SGDLS, YYNGEE. Unmatched junction bases numbered 3, after V lost 3 bases and J lost 4 bases. CDR3: CASSAGLAADTQYF. The DNA for the CDR3 is TGTGCCAGCAGCGCGGGACTAGCAGCAGATACGCAGTATTTT.

The rearrangement links TRBV25-1 to TRBJ2-3; 10 nucleotides line up with TRBD2. This CDR3 contains 16 residues. Germline CDR1 and CDR2: MGHDK and SYGVNS. The junction had 10 bases not matched to a gene; V was cut back by 2 bases and J by 8 bases. The CDR3 nucleotides read TGTGCCAGCAGTGAAAAAAAGCGGGAGGGCCTCGGTACGCAGTATTTT. It codes for CASSEKKREGLGTQYF.

The rearrangement links TRBV18 to TRBJ2-5; a weak D match, TRBD2 (6 bases). Trimming took off 6 bases at V and 1 base at J, with 12 bases between the two ends. The CDR3 has 14 residues. Germline V gene data show CDR1 as KGHSH and CDR2 as LQKENI. CDR3 sequence reads: CASSLGGPQETQYF. The CDR3 nucleotides read TGTGCCAGCTCGCTGGGGGGACCCCAAGAGACCCAGTACTTC.

This chain joins TRBV7-9 and TRBJ2-5, with TRBD2 matching 9 bases. Trimming cost V 4 bases and J 5 bases; bases outside gene matches: 17. The CDR3 has 18 residues. Germline values: CDR1 SEHNR, CDR2 FQNEAQ (reference sequence). The CDR3 nucleotides are TGTGCCAGCAGCTACCTAGGACCCGTGGCGGGAGGGTATGAGACCCAGTACTTC. It translates to CASSYLGPVAGGYETQYF.

The chain employs TRBV2 and TRBJ1-2; no firm D call. Per germline, CDR1 SNHLY and CDR2 FYNNEI. The V gene lost 7 bases and the J gene lost 8 bases, with 20 bases spanning the gap. The CDR3 is 14 residues long. The CDR3 nucleotides read TGTGCCAGCACCCAGACTACAGCCCTTGAGGGCTACACCTTC. Protein product: CASTQTTALEGYTF.

The chain is built from TRBV15 and TRBJ1-3; D might be TRBD1 (5 bases). The V end lost 7 bases, the J end lost 0 bases, and 16 bases lay between the germline ends. The CDR3 contains 16 residues. Germline CDR1 is LNHNV and CDR2 is YYDKDF (reference sequence). The CDR3 DNA sequence: TGTGCCACCACACAGGAAACGACGTTCTCTGGAAACACCATATATTTT. Its translation is CATTQETTFSGNTIYF.

Concerning this clone: Germline is not matched at one junction end, which may reflect a read error. V usage is TRBV7-7 and J usage is TRBJ2-6; D possibly corresponds to TRBD1 (5 bases). Germline CDR1 reads SSHAT; CDR2 reads FNYEAQ (reference sequence). CDR3 length equals 16 residues. The CDR3 bases are TGTGCTAGCACCAAAGCAGGGTTTTCTGGGGCCAACGTCCTGACTTTC. This gives the protein CASTKAGFSGANVLTF. The full variable domain, with the rest looked up from reference TRBV7-7 and TRBJ2-6, is GAGVSQSPRYKVTKRGQDVTLRCDPISSHATLYWYQQALGQGPEFLTYFNYEAQPDKSGLPSDRFSAERPEGSISTLTIQRTEQRDSAMYRCASTKAGFSGANVLTFGAGSRLTVL.

V is TRBV10-3 and J is TRBJ1-6, with a tentative D call TRBD1 (5 bases). The germline V gene has CDR1 ENHRY and CDR2 SYGVKD. There are 12 residues in the CDR3. The germline V and J ends were trimmed by 10 bases and 9 bases, with 13 bases remaining between them. The CDR3 bases are TGTGCCACCTGCCCGGGGGGTTCACCCCTCCACTTT. Its translation: CATCPGGSPLHF.

V and J are TRBV7-9 and TRBJ1-5; possibly TRBD1 for D (6 bases). The germline CDR1 and CDR2 sequences are SEHNR and FQNEAQ (reference sequence). This CDR3 has 17 residues. V was shortened by 4 bases and J by 0 bases, with 16 bases between the two germline ends. The CDR3 bases are TGTGCCAGCAGCTCGACCGCCCAGGGGATTAGCAATCAGCCCCAGCATTTT. This gives the protein CASSSTAQGISNQPQHF.

The chain employs TRBV7-7 and TRBJ2-5, with 9 bases identical to TRBD1. The J segment lost 4 bases and the V segment lost 5 bases, leaving 5 bases of the junction unmatched. This CDR3 region has 14 residues. Germline-derived CDR1 and CDR2 are SSHAT and FNYEAQ (reference sequence). The CDR3 DNA reads as TGTGCCAGCAGCGAACAGGGGGCCGGAGAGACCCAGTACTTC. Protein sequence: CASSEQGAGETQYF.